This is a list of T cell receptor beta chains from one sample in a study of blood T cell repertoires in COVID-19. Only in-frame clones appear in the TCRdb table, and some are missing; sequencing was by immunoSEQ multiplex PCR. The repertoire includes 200,000 to 250,000 clones, approximately 86% of them detected once, and 0.95% to 1.5% sits in the top ten. Material: peripheral blood. Receptors originate from a woman younger than 45 with COVID-19, enrolled during active disease. Both conserved end residues are part of each CDR3. The D gene is left open where the match is weak. Clone size, where shown, is once, few, many, or a class for clones that have expanded.

CDR3	DNA	size	D	V	J
CASSLAASSYNEQFF	TGTGCCAGCAGCTTAGCGGCAAGCTCCTACAATGAGCAGTTCTTC	.	.	TRBV7-6	TRBJ2-1
CASSGQGAVGELFF	TGCGCCAGCAGCGGACAGGGGGCGGTCGGGGAGCTGTTTTTT	.	TRBD1	TRBV4-1	TRBJ2-2
CASSGTGLYEQYF	TGTGCCAGCAGCGGGACAGGGTTATACGAGCAGTACTTC	.	TRBD1	TRBV5-5	TRBJ2-7
CASSPGTARSTDTQYF	TGTGCCAGTAGTCCCGGGACAGCTCGGAGCACAGATACGCAGTATTTT	.	TRBD1	TRBV19	TRBJ2-3
CASSPTEYNSPLHF	TGTGCCAGTAGCCCAACAGAGTATAATTCACCCCTCCACTTT	.	.	TRBV19	TRBJ1-6
CASSSGTSEWDEQFF	TGTGCCAGCAGCTCCGGGACTAGCGAGTGGGATGAGCAGTTCTTC	.	TRBD2	TRBV6-5	TRBJ2-1
CASSIVDRAGYTF	TGTGCCAGTAGTATAGTCGACAGGGCTGGCTACACCTTC	.	TRBD1	TRBV19	TRBJ1-2
CASRNAGQGHTEAFF	TGTGCCAGCAGGAATGCCGGACAGGGGCATACTGAAGCTTTCTTT	.	TRBD1	TRBV28	TRBJ1-1
CASSLVGAGVETQYF	TGTGCCAGCAGCTTAGTGGGAGCGGGGGTAGAGACCCAGTACTTC	.	TRBD2	TRBV11-2	TRBJ2-5
CASSFFFPGGGETQYF	TGTGCCAGCAGCTTTTTCTTCCCTGGGGGCGGAGAGACCCAGTACTTC	.	.	TRBV7-4	TRBJ2-5
CASSATTGGYEQYF	TGTGCCAGCAGCGCTACGACAGGGGGCTACGAGCAGTACTTC	.	TRBD1	TRBV7-2	TRBJ2-7
CASSSPQGPTDTQYF	TGTGCCAGCAGCTCTCCACAGGGTCCCACAGATACGCAGTATTTT	.	.	TRBV7-3	TRBJ2-3
CASSDRDTGGSNSPLHF	TGTGCCAGCAGTGACCGGGACACAGGTGGGAGTAATTCACCCCTCCACTTT	.	.	TRBV6-1	TRBJ1-6
CASSPRGLAGEADTQYF	TGTGCCAGCAGCCCGCGGGGGCTAGCGGGAGAGGCAGATACGCAGTATTTT	.	TRBD2	TRBV3-1/TRBV3-2	TRBJ2-3
CASRNGSSYNEQFF	TGTGCCAGTAGAAACGGGAGCTCCTACAATGAGCAGTTCTTC	.	.	TRBV19	TRBJ2-1
CASSLEGSTDTQYF	TGCGCCAGCAGCTTGGAGGGGAGCACAGATACGCAGTATTTT	.	.	TRBV5-1	TRBJ2-3
CASSLSPGTYEQYF	TGTGCCAGCAGCTTAAGTCCAGGGACCTACGAGCAGTACTTC	.	.	TRBV7-2	TRBJ2-7
CASSEASGAYNEQFF	TGTGCCAGCAGTGAAGCTAGCGGGGCCTACAATGAGCAGTTCTTC	.	TRBD2	TRBV28	TRBJ2-1
CAISEAGGPLNEQFF	TGTGCCATCAGTGAAGCGGGAGGGCCTCTCAATGAGCAGTTCTTC	.	TRBD2	TRBV10-3	TRBJ2-1
CASSLEVRKNTGELFF	TGCGCCAGCAGCTTGGAGGTCAGGAAGAACACCGGGGAGCTGTTTTTT	.	.	TRBV5-1	TRBJ2-2
CASSQDRDRTSNQPQHF	TGCGCCAGCAGCCAAGACAGGGACAGAACTAGCAATCAGCCCCAGCATTTT	.	TRBD1	TRBV4-3	TRBJ1-5
CASSPDSPYEQYF	TGTGCCAGCAGCCCCGACAGCCCCTACGAGCAGTACTTC	.	.	TRBV6-5	TRBJ2-7
CASSEATWETQYF	TGTGCCAGCAGTGAAGCGACTTGGGAGACCCAGTACTTC	.	.	TRBV2	TRBJ2-5
CASSAGWRQGPTYEQYF	TGTGCCAGCAGTGCGGGGTGGAGACAGGGACCGACCTACGAGCAGTACTTC	.	TRBD1	TRBV25-1	TRBJ2-7
CASSLFWTATYEQYF	TGTGCCAGCAGCTTATTTTGGACAGCAACCTACGAGCAGTACTTC	.	.	TRBV7-2	TRBJ2-7
CASSRDSPNEKLFF	TGTGCCAGCAGCAGGGACAGTCCCAATGAAAAACTGTTTTTT	few	TRBD1	TRBV9	TRBJ1-4
CASSLGQGNQPQHF	TGTGCCAGCAGCTTGGGACAGGGCAATCAGCCCCAGCATTTT	.	TRBD1	TRBV11-3	TRBJ1-5
CASSSGLAGGKEQFF	TGCGCCAGCAGCTCGGGACTAGCGGGAGGAAAGGAGCAGTTCTTC	.	TRBD2	TRBV5-1	TRBJ2-1
CASSFPGHYEQYF	TGTGCCAGCAGCTTCCCGGGACACTACGAGCAGTACTTC	.	.	TRBV7-9	TRBJ2-7
CASSTRSGLAGEQFF	TGTGCCAGTAGTACGAGATCGGGACTAGCGGGTGAGCAGTTCTTC	.	TRBD2	TRBV19	TRBJ2-1
CASRQGTGETQYF	TGTGCCAGCAGGCAGGGGACGGGTGAGACCCAGTACTTC	.	.	TRBV2	TRBJ2-5